Each of the 27 T cell receptor beta chains below was sequenced from the same sample in a study of blood T cell repertoires in COVID-19. The data were produced by immunoSEQ multiplex PCR, yet TCRdb's version contains in-frame clones alone and is incomplete. The sample has about 270,000 clones, around 90% seen once; the top ten hold about 4%. Sequenced: PBMCs or T cells enriched from blood (not recorded which). These receptors all come from a woman aged 25-40 years with acute COVID-19.

This clone was detected a few times. The chain carries TRBV7-3 and TRBJ2-3; 8 nucleotides align to TRBD2. J lost 3 bases, V lost 1 base, and 3 bases had no gene match. CDR3 size: 15 residues. Germline CDR1 is SGHTA and CDR2 is FQGTGA. CDR3 protein: CASSLIGTRTDTQYF. The DNA for the CDR3 is TGTGCCAGCAGCTTAATAGGGACTAGGACAGATACGCAGTATTTT.

J is TRBJ2-7 and V is TRBV6-2 or TRBV6-3; the D gene is possibly TRBD1 (5 bases). V was shortened by 0 bases and J by 6 bases, with 18 bases between the two germline ends. The length of the CDR3 is 16 residues. Germline V gene data show CDR1 as MNHEY and CDR2 as SVGEGT. The CDR3 DNA reads TGTGCCAGCAGTTACTCGAGGTACAGGAAGGAGTCCGAGCAGTACTTC. Translated, it gives CASSYSRYRKESEQYF.

The rearrangement uses TRBV4-1 and TRBJ1-1; unclear D gene. The CDR3 contains 13 residues. V dropped 6 bases and J dropped 0 bases, with 8 bases sitting between them. Germline V CDR1 and CDR2: MGHRA, YSYEKL. The CDR3 DNA reads TGCGCCAGCAGGCGGGAGATGAACACTGAAGCTTTCTTT. This translates into CASRREMNTEAFF.

The chain links TRBV29-1 to TRBJ1-2; tentatively, D is TRBD1 (5 bases). Trimming pared 3 bases from V and 4 bases from J, leaving 9 bases between. The CDR3 contains 12 residues. From germline, CDR1 is SQVTM and CDR2 ANQGSEA. The CDR3 reads CSVDDRAYGYTF. As DNA, the CDR3 is TGCAGCGTTGATGACAGAGCCTATGGCTACACCTTC.

The rearrangement links TRBV3-1 (or the pseudogene TRBV3-2) to TRBJ2-3; D is perhaps TRBD2 (6 bases). Deletions cut 3 bases from V and 2 bases from J, with 9 bases between. CDR1 is LGHDT and CDR2 is YNNKEL in the germline V gene (reference sequence). This CDR3 spans 14 amino acids. The CDR3 protein is CASSQGGPTDTQYF. The DNA for the CDR3 is TGTGCCAGCAGCCAGGGGGGACCCACAGATACGCAGTATTTT.

The chain recombines TRBV27 with TRBJ1-5; no clear D gene. Trimming took off 8 bases at V and 3 bases at J, with 8 bases between the two ends. Germline CDR1 MNHEY, CDR2 SMNVEV (reference sequence). This CDR3 has 12 residues. The CDR3 DNA reads as TGTGCCAGCGGTGGCATCAATCAGCCCCAGCATTTT. It translates to CASGGINQPQHF.

The V call is TRBV7-2, the J call TRBJ1-5, with TRBD1 matching 11 bases. The CDR3 totals 15 residues. CDR1 is SGHTA and CDR2 is FQGNSA in the germline V gene. J lost 6 bases, V lost 1 base, and 2 bases had no gene match. Written as DNA, the CDR3 is TGTGCCAGCAGCTTAGGGACAGGGGGCAGTCAGCCCCAGCATTTT. Its translation: CASSLGTGGSQPQHF. The full variable domain, with the rest looked up from reference TRBV7-2 and TRBJ1-5, is GAGVSQSPSNKVTEKGKDVELRCDPISGHTALYWYRQSLGQGLEFLIYFQGNSAPDKSGLPSDRFSAERTGGSVSTLTIQRTQQEDSAVYLCASSLGTGGSQPQHFGDGTRLSIL.

J is TRBJ2-1 and V is TRBV4-1; no reliable D call. Between the trimmed V and J ends, which lost 0 bases and 8 bases, there was a span of 5 bases. This CDR3 contains 12 residues. Germline assignment: CDR1 MGHRA and CDR2 YSYEKL. The CDR3 nucleotides are TGCGCCAGCAGCCAAGAGGGCGATGAGCAGTTCTTC. It specifies CASSQEGDEQFF.

The chain has TRBV7-2 and TRBJ2-3; D possibly corresponds to TRBD2 (6 bases). Germline-derived CDR1 and CDR2 are SGHTA and FQGNSA. Between the trimmed V and J ends, which lost 3 bases and 2 bases, there was a span of 12 bases. This CDR3 region has 15 residues. The CDR3 nucleotides are TGTGCCAGCAGCTTTACGGGAGTAGCCACAGATACGCAGTATTTT. Protein sequence: CASSFTGVATDTQYF.

The count of this clone is one. The chain uses TRBV5-8 and TRBJ2-7; 8 bases fit TRBD2. Germline loops: CDR1 SGHTS, CDR2 YDEGEE. The length of the CDR3 is 14 residues. With 0 bases clipped from V and 3 bases from J, the junction kept 2 bases outside the gene matches. The CDR3 bases are TGTGCCAGCAGCTTGGATCGGGGGGGCTACGAGCAGTACTTC. This sequence encodes CASSLDRGGYEQYF.

The genes are TRBV5-1 and TRBJ2-2, with 8 bases matching TRBD1. The germline CDR1 and CDR2 sequences are SGHRS and YFSETQ. With 4 bases clipped from V and 7 bases from J, the junction kept 9 bases outside the gene matches. This CDR3 is 15 amino acids long. CDR3 sequence: CASSPMTGVVGELFF. The CDR3 coding sequence is TGCGCCAGCAGCCCGATGACAGGGGTCGTCGGGGAGCTGTTTTTT.

The V and J genes are TRBV24-1 and TRBJ2-2, with TRBD2 matching 7 bases. The CDR3 has 16 amino acids. Germline V gene sequence: CDR1 KGHDR, CDR2 SFDVKD. Trimming took 3 bases from V and 5 from J; bases not matched to a gene: 8. In DNA, the CDR3 is TGTGCCACCAGTGATCCCCGGGGGGTGAGGACCGGGGAGCTGTTTTTT. Protein product: CATSDPRGVRTGELFF.

The genes are TRBV10-3 and TRBJ1-1, with 10 bases matching TRBD1. Germline values: CDR1 ENHRY, CDR2 SYGVKD. The J segment lost 3 bases and the V segment lost 9 bases, leaving 4 bases of the junction unmatched. CDR3 size: 13 residues. CDR3 amino acids: CAIAGQGYTEAFF. The CDR3 region has the DNA TGTGCCATAGCGGGACAGGGGTACACTGAAGCTTTCTTT.

The chain combines TRBV11-2 with TRBJ2-3, with 9 bases matching TRBD2. This CDR3 is 15 amino acids long. The germline gives CDR1 SGHAT, CDR2 FQNNGV. Trimming took 3 bases from V and 5 from J; bases not matched to a gene: 6. CDR3 sequence reads: CASSFGGRAVDTQYF. CDR3 nucleotide sequence: TGTGCCAGCAGCTTCGGCGGGAGGGCGGTAGATACGCAGTATTTT.

This clone has more than one count but fewer than ten. The genes are TRBV6-6 and TRBJ2-1; possible D gene TRBD2, 5 bases. Germline lookup yields CDR1 MNHNY and CDR2 SVGAGI (reference sequence). The V and J ends lost 5 bases and 0 bases respectively, with 17 bases between them. The CDR3 covers 17 residues. The chain's CDR3 is CASSRQSGSFSYNEQFF. CDR3 nucleotide sequence: TGTGCCAGCAGTCGGCAGAGTGGGAGTTTCTCCTACAATGAGCAGTTCTTC.

The CDR3 spells CASRWREGVDTQYF. The CDR3 bases are TGTGCCAGCCGATGGCGGGAGGGCGTAGATACGCAGTATTTT. The chain has TRBV27 and TRBJ2-3; 9 positions agree with TRBD2. This CDR3 contains 14 residues. V gave up 8 bases and J gave up 5 bases; unmatched junction bases: 8. Germline V gene sequence: CDR1 MNHEY, CDR2 SMNVEV (reference sequence).

The genes are TRBV4-1 and TRBJ1-2; D is perhaps TRBD1 (5 bases). Germline V gene lookup returns CDR1 MGHRA and CDR2 YSYEKL. With 3 bases removed from V and 8 bases from J, the gap between germline ends came to 19 bases. The CDR3 has 15 amino acids. The CDR3 region has the DNA TGCGCCAGCAGCCAGAGCGAGGGTAGCGGGGGGGGCTACACCTTC. Translation gives CASSQSEGSGGGYTF.

The chain couples TRBV15 to TRBJ2-7, with 12 bases aligning to TRBD1. Germline V CDR1 and CDR2: LNHNV, YYDKDF (reference sequence). The ends lost 3 bases at V and 12 bases at J; junction bases unmatched: 18. There are 17 residues in the CDR3. The CDR3 nucleotides read TGTGCCACCAGCAGGGAATATCTCCGGGACAGGGGGCAGAGGTTGTACTTC. It encodes CATSREYLRDRGQRLYF.

The CDR3 coding sequence is TGTGCCAGCAGAAAAGAGGACAGGGGGCGTGCAGATACGCAGTATTTT. Residues: CASRKEDRGRADTQYF. This sequence joins TRBV27 and TRBJ2-3; 11 positions agree with TRBD1. CDR1 and CDR2 from the germline V gene are MNHEY and SMNVEV (reference sequence). After removal of 6 bases from V and 4 bases from J, the junction contained 9 bases not matched to a gene. The CDR3 is made up of 16 amino acids.

The chain is built from TRBV29-1 and TRBJ1-1; 7 bases are a match to TRBD1. There are 12 residues in the CDR3. The trim removed 6 bases at V and 4 bases at J, leaving 5 bases unmatched. Germline-derived CDR1 and CDR2 are SQVTM and ANQGSEA. The CDR3 DNA reads as TGCAGCGTAAGACAGGGTCCCACTGAAGCTTTCTTT. Protein sequence: CSVRQGPTEAFF.

The chain joins TRBV28 to TRBJ1-2, with 9 bases fitting TRBD1. Germline V gene data show CDR1 as MDHEN and CDR2 as SYDVKM. The CDR3 totals 15 residues. Losses at the gene ends were 5 bases for V and 7 bases for J; bases not matched to a gene: 11. CDR3 region: CASSPVGQGPLGYTF. The CDR3 DNA follows: TGTGCCAGCAGTCCCGTGGGACAGGGACCCCTTGGCTACACCTTC.

This sequence joins TRBV4-1 and TRBJ2-1, with 11 positions matching TRBD2. The J segment lost 9 bases and the V segment lost 3 bases, leaving 10 bases of the junction unmatched. This CDR3 is built from 16 residues. Germline assignment: CDR1 MGHRA and CDR2 YSYEKL. CDR3 region: CASSHPLAGGRGEQFF. The DNA of the CDR3 is TGCGCCAGCAGCCACCCCCTAGCGGGAGGCCGTGGTGAGCAGTTCTTC.

The V and J genes are TRBV28 and TRBJ1-5, with D possibly matching TRBD1 (6 bases). V lost 2 bases and J 0 bases, leaving 11 bases between the germline ends. This CDR3 comprises 16 residues. The germline V gene has CDR1 MDHEN and CDR2 SYDVKM. The CDR3 spells CASSLLPTGSNQPQHF. CDR3 nucleotides: TGTGCCAGCAGTTTACTCCCGACAGGTAGCAATCAGCCCCAGCATTTT.

The chain employs TRBV5-6 and TRBJ1-4; 7 nucleotides match TRBD1. Unmatched junction bases numbered 4, after V lost 3 bases and J lost 5 bases. This CDR3 spans 14 amino acids. Germline loops: CDR1 SGHDT, CDR2 YYEEEE. The DNA of the CDR3 is TGTGCCAGCAGCTGGACAGGCTCCAATGAAAAACTGTTTTTT. Protein: CASSWTGSNEKLFF.

This chain joins TRBV7-7 and TRBJ2-3; D is uncertain. Germline V gives CDR1 SSHAT, CDR2 FNYEAQ (reference sequence). The CDR3 runs 15 residues. Trimming shortened V by 2 bases and J by 0 bases, and 9 bases separated the two germline ends. The CDR3 region has the DNA TGTGCCAGCAGCTTAAGCGCGCAAAGCACAGATACGCAGTATTTT. It specifies CASSLSAQSTDTQYF.

The chain employs TRBV28 and TRBJ2-7; the match to TRBD2 covers 10 bases. The germline gives CDR1 MDHEN, CDR2 SYDVKM. J lost 4 bases, V lost 10 bases, and 10 bases had no gene match. The CDR3 covers 14 residues. The CDR3 sequence is CATAGGTSAYEQYF. CDR3 coding DNA: TGTGCCACCGCTGGGGGGACTAGCGCTTACGAGCAGTACTTC.

DNA of the CDR3: TGTGCCAGCAGCCAAGAATACGGGAGGGGGGGTCAGCCCCAGCATTTT. It translates to CASSQEYGRGGQPQHF. The chain joins TRBV4-2 to TRBJ1-5; tentative D call: TRBD1 (6 bases). CDR1 is LGHNA and CDR2 is YNFKEQ in the germline V gene. The V end lost 0 bases, the J end lost 6 bases, and 15 bases lay between the germline ends. The CDR3 runs 16 residues.